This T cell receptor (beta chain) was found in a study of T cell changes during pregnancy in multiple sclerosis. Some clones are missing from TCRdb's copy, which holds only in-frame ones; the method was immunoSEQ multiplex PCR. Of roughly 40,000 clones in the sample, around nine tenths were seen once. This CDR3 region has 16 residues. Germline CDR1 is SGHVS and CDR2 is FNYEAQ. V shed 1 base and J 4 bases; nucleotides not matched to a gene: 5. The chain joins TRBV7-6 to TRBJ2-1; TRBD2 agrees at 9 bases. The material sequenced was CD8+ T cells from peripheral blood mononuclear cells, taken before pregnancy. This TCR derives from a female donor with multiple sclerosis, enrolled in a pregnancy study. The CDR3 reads CASSLVRLAAYNEQFF. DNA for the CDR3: TGTGCCAGCAGCTTAGTTCGACTAGCGGCTTACAATGAGCAGTTCTTC.